Sequencing of this TCR beta chain was carried out in a study of CD8+ T cells in alopecia areata. Study-level points and caveats: Patients showed less clear TCR sequence sharing than mice, possibly partly because of HLA diversity.

The CDR3 extends over 13 amino acids. V lost 3 bases and J 7 bases, leaving 13 bases between the germline ends. CDR1 and CDR2 from the germline V gene are SGHAT and FQDESV (reference sequence). Following RNA extraction, reverse transcription yielded cDNA that acted as the sequencing template. Repertoires were generated with immunoSEQ multiplex PCR, while TCRdb's copy carries only in-frame clones and drops some. The table includes some 130,000 clones, 49% detected once. A word on this clone: The antigen remains undetermined.

This clonotype was sampled from a human donor with alopecia areata. Sequenced material: CD8+ T cells sorted from blood, taken at week 0. The chain couples TRBV11-1 to TRBJ2-7; D possibly matches TRBD1 or TRBD2 (5 bases each). CDR3 protein: CASSLGEPREQYF. The CDR3 DNA reads as TGTGCCAGCAGCTTGGGGGAGCCTAGGGAGCAGTACTTC.